This TCR beta chain came from a study of blood T cell repertoires in COVID-19. Across the whole study: The samples span acute and convalescent COVID-19 from the United States, Italy and Spain.

Here immunoSEQ multiplex PCR was the method, and the copy in TCRdb shows in-frame clones only, minus some. The sample has 200,000 or so clones, 80% to 90% seen once. The CDR3 is made up of 13 amino acids. Germline V gene sequence: CDR1 SGHNT, CDR2 YYREEE (reference sequence). Between the trimmed V and J ends, which lost 5 bases and 5 bases, there was a span of 13 bases. This clone was counted a single time. The TCR sequence derives from a woman between 18 and 29 years old in a cohort exposed to, infected with or recovered from COVID-19 (not recorded which). This chain links TRBV5-4 with TRBJ1-1; a weak D match, TRBD1 (6 bases). The sequencing sample was made of PBMCs or T cells enriched from blood (not recorded which). The CDR3 here is CASSEGGWTEAFF. In DNA, the CDR3 is TGTGCCAGCAGTGAGGGGGGGTGGACTGAAGCTTTCTTT.